The 24 T cell receptor beta chains below come from one sample, sequenced in a study of radiation and T cells in renal cell carcinoma. As for time point: blood 2 weeks post-SBRT. The sample's treatment: 15 Gy SBRT to primary tumor, nephrectomy 4 weeks later. The data were produced by immunoSEQ multiplex PCR, yet TCRdb's version contains in-frame clones alone and is incomplete. The data contain 100,000 to 150,000 clones, over 75% of them seen just once; the ten biggest clones take up approximately 5%. The source material was blood, sampled from a patient whose treatment included radiotherapy and nephrectomy. These receptors came from a man aged 45 to 65 with renal cell carcinoma.

The chain joins TRBV7-9 to TRBJ1-5; D ambiguous. Trimming pared 5 bases from V and 1 base from J, leaving 6 bases between. CDR3 length: 13 residues. In germline, CDR1 is SEHNR, CDR2 FQNEAQ (reference sequence). This CDR3 is CASSQQSNQPQHF. CDR3 DNA: TGTGCCAGCAGCCAGCAAAGCAATCAGCCCCAGCATTTT.

The J gene is TRBJ1-2, the V gene TRBV6-5; D uncertain. The CDR3 is 13 residues long. The V and J ends lost 4 bases and 3 bases respectively, with 9 bases between them. CDR1 MNHEY and CDR2 SVGAGI come from the germline V gene. The CDR3 region is CASSSTVDYGYTF. The CDR3 DNA is TGTGCCAGCAGTTCGACGGTAGACTATGGCTACACCTTC.

The rearrangement uses TRBV30 and TRBJ1-2, with 11 bases that match TRBD1. The CDR3 is made up of 14 amino acids. The germline V gene encodes CDR1 GTSNPN and CDR2 SVGIG (reference sequence). J was trimmed by 3 bases and V by 5 bases; bases with no gene match: 5. Written as DNA, the CDR3 is TGTGCCTGGGCGAGGACAGGGGGCGACTATGGCTACACCTTC. Its protein is CAWARTGGDYGYTF.

The J gene is TRBJ1-1, the V gene TRBV6-1; D is unclear. Trimming removed 0 bases at V and 3 bases at J, with 5 bases between. Germline V gives CDR1 MNHNS, CDR2 SASEGT. CDR3 size: 13 residues. The CDR3: CASSEAGHTEAFF. DNA of the CDR3: TGTGCCAGCAGTGAAGCCGGGCACACTGAAGCTTTCTTT.

The chain links TRBV11-2 to TRBJ2-1; a weak D match, TRBD1 (7 bases). Between the trimmed V and J ends, which lost 2 bases and 3 bases, there was a span of 14 bases. Per the germline V gene, CDR1 is SGHAT and CDR2 is FQNNGV. The CDR3 extends over 16 amino acids. CDR3 DNA: TGTGCCAGCAGCTTACAGGGGGGAATTTACTACAATGAGCAGTTCTTC. Protein product: CASSLQGGIYYNEQFF. Combining the CDR3 with reference TRBV11-2 and TRBJ2-1 gives the whole variable domain EAGVAQSPRYKIIEKRQSVAFWCNPISGHATLYWYQQILGQGPKLLIQFQNNGVVDDSQLPKDRFSAERLKGVDSTLKIQPAKLEDSAVYLCASSLQGGIYYNEQFFGPGTRLTVL.

The chain has TRBV5-1 and TRBJ2-3, with D possibly matching TRBD2 (5 bases). The CDR3 is made up of 15 amino acids. CDR1 and CDR2 (germline): SGHRS, YFSETQ. Trimming shortened V by 4 bases and J by 4 bases, and 16 bases separated the two germline ends. Here the CDR3 reads CASSGGWVTADTQYF. The DNA of the CDR3 is TGCGCCAGCAGCGGAGGATGGGTAACGGCAGATACGCAGTATTTT.

V and J are TRBV9 and TRBJ2-2, with TRBD2 as a possible D gene (5 bases). The CDR3 is 15 residues long. Trimming cost V 1 base and J 4 bases, with 11 bases left between them. In germline, CDR1 is SGDLS, CDR2 YYNGEE. CDR3: CASSVMGGFTGELFF. In DNA form, the CDR3 reads TGTGCCAGCAGCGTAATGGGCGGGTTCACCGGGGAGCTGTTTTTT.

J is TRBJ2-3 and V is TRBV7-8; the match to TRBD1 covers 8 bases. Germline trimming cut 3 bases from V and 3 bases from J; bases unmatched to any gene: 2. Germline lookup yields CDR1 SGHVS and CDR2 FQNEAQ. The CDR3 spans 14 residues. Here the CDR3 reads CASSFRDRTDTQYF. The CDR3 nucleotides read TGTGCCAGCAGCTTCCGGGACAGGACAGATACGCAGTATTTT. Variable domain in full (rest from reference TRBV7-8 and TRBJ2-3): GAGVSQSPRYKVAKRGQDVALRCDPISGHVSLFWYQQALGQGPEFLTYFQNEAQLDKSGLPSDRFFAERPEGSVSTLKIQRTQQEDSAVYLCASSFRDRTDTQYFGPGTRLTVL.

This chain links TRBV7-9 with TRBJ2-7; the D call may be TRBD1 or TRBD2 (5 bases each). The V gene lost 5 bases and the J gene lost 6 bases, with 17 bases spanning the gap. The CDR3 runs to 14 residues. Germline V gene lookup returns CDR1 SEHNR and CDR2 FQNEAQ (reference sequence). The DNA for the CDR3 is TGTGCCAGCAGCATCGCCGGGTATGGGACCGAGCAGTACTTC. Its protein product is CASSIAGYGTEQYF.

The CDR3 nucleotides read TGCGCCAGCAGCCTCTTAGGGACTAGCGGGGGAAACGGGGAGCTGTTTTTT. It is translated as CASSLLGTSGGNGELFF. The genes are TRBV5-1 and TRBJ2-2; 14 nucleotides line up with TRBD2. The CDR3 is 17 amino acids. CDR1 and CDR2 from the germline V gene are SGHRS and YFSETQ. V shed 4 bases, J shed 7 bases, and the junction held 9 bases outside the gene matches.

This chain uses TRBV9 with TRBJ1-1; tentative D call: TRBD1 (6 bases). This CDR3 has 14 residues. Trimming removed 0 bases from V and 9 bases from J, with 15 bases in between. Per germline, CDR1 SGDLS and CDR2 YYNGEE. The CDR3 loop is CASSVDVGQSQAFF. The CDR3 nucleotides are TGTGCCAGCAGCGTAGACGTAGGACAGAGCCAAGCTTTCTTT.

The chain links TRBV7-9 to TRBJ2-7; D might be TRBD1 (6 bases). This CDR3 contains 14 residues. V gave up 1 base and J gave up 5 bases, with 12 bases separating them. The V gene's germline CDR1 is SEHNR and CDR2 FQNEAQ (reference sequence). The CDR3 DNA reads TGTGCCAGCAGCTTAGTCAGGGGTGTTCACGAGCAGTACTTC. It codes for CASSLVRGVHEQYF. The variable domain in full, completed from reference TRBV7-9 and TRBJ2-7, reads DTGVSQNPRHKITKRGQNVTFRCDPISEHNRLYWYRQTLGQGPEFLTYFQNEAQLEKSRLLSDRFSAERPKGSFSTLEIQRTEQGDSAMYLCASSLVRGVHEQYFGPGTRLTVT.

V usage is TRBV27 and J usage is TRBJ1-5; the D gene is possibly TRBD1 (5 bases). The CDR3 loop spans 15 amino acids. CDR1 MNHEY and CDR2 SMNVEV come from the germline V gene (reference sequence). Deletions cut 4 bases from V and 3 bases from J, with 13 bases between. Written as DNA, the CDR3 is TGTGCCAGCAGTTCAGTGGGGGGATACAATCAGCCCCAGCATTTT. This encodes CASSSVGGYNQPQHF.

The chain recombines TRBV6-1 with TRBJ2-7; possibly TRBD2 for D (5 bases). V was pared by 7 bases and J by 2 bases, with 15 bases between. The CDR3 has 14 amino acids. CDR1 is MNHNS, CDR2 SASEGT, per germline. In DNA, the CDR3 is TGTGCCAGCACCCCGCGGGTGGCAGCCTACGAGCAGTACTTC. Translated: CASTPRVAAYEQYF.

The chain recombines TRBV5-1 with TRBJ2-1, with 9 bases that match TRBD2. Germline lookup yields CDR1 SGHRS and CDR2 YFSETQ. The CDR3 totals 16 residues. Trimming removed 4 bases from V and 4 bases from J; junction bases left unmatched: 9. The CDR3 DNA reads TGCGCCAGCAGCACAGGACTAGCGAGCGATTACAATGAGCAGTTCTTC. Protein sequence: CASSTGLASDYNEQFF.

The table lists this clone with a count of one. This chain uses TRBV7-9 with TRBJ1-2; the D is unclear. The CDR3 length is 13 residues. V was shortened by 3 bases and J by 2 bases, with 7 bases between the two germline ends. Germline V gene data show CDR1 as SEHNR and CDR2 as FQNEAQ (reference sequence). Written as DNA, the CDR3 is TGTGCCAGCAGCTTCTCTGGGAACTATGGCTACACCTTC. Translated: CASSFSGNYGYTF. The complete variable domain, with remaining parts taken from reference TRBV7-9 and TRBJ1-2, reads DTGVSQNPRHKITKRGQNVTFRCDPISEHNRLYWYRQTLGQGPEFLTYFQNEAQLEKSRLLSDRFSAERPKGSFSTLEIQRTEQGDSAMYLCASSFSGNYGYTFGSGTRLTVV.

This chain joins TRBV12-5 and TRBJ1-1; D possibly corresponds to TRBD1 (5 bases). Germline assignment: CDR1 LGHNT and CDR2 FRNRAP. The CDR3 has 20 residues. Trimming removed 0 bases at V and 1 base at J, with 24 bases between. The CDR3 DNA is TGTGCTAGTGGTTTGGTACCTCTGGGGACGCGAGGCGTTGGGAACACTGAAGCTTTCTTT. Its protein product is CASGLVPLGTRGVGNTEAFF.

V and J are TRBV19 and TRBJ2-2; D is perhaps TRBD1 (6 bases). The CDR3 extends over 15 amino acids. Germline CDR1 and CDR2: LNHDA and SQIVND (reference sequence). The ends were cut back, 6 bases at V and 2 bases at J, with 13 bases in the middle. CDR3 sequence: CASRSWGRNTGELFF. In nucleotides, the CDR3 is TGTGCCAGTAGATCGTGGGGGCGCAACACCGGGGAGCTGTTTTTT.

This rearrangement joins TRBV7-3 to TRBJ2-7, with a weak D call TRBD1 (6 bases). Trimming cost V 4 bases and J 6 bases, with 13 bases left between them. Germline V lookup: CDR1 SGHTA, CDR2 FQGTGA. The CDR3 is made up of 13 amino acids. CDR3 in DNA: TGTGCCAGCAGCTCCTCAGGGGTCGGCGAGCAGTACTTC. Its translation: CASSSSGVGEQYF.

The sample holds one count of this clone. V gene TRBV10-3 combines with J gene TRBJ2-7; the D is unclear. V shed 11 bases and J shed 4 bases, with 15 bases lying between them. The CDR3 extends over 12 amino acids. Germline lookup yields CDR1 ENHRY and CDR2 SYGVKD. The CDR3 coding sequence is TGTGCCTCTGGAATGGGTTCTTACGAGCAGTACTTC. It encodes CASGMGSYEQYF.

The gene calls are TRBV28 and TRBJ2-7; 11 bases fit TRBD2. The CDR3 consists of 14 residues. V was pared by 5 bases and J by 4 bases, with 4 bases of the junction left unmatched. The germline CDR1 and CDR2 sequences are MDHEN and SYDVKM. This chain's CDR3 is CASSGTSGPYEQYF. The CDR3 coding sequence is TGTGCCAGCAGTGGGACTAGCGGACCTTACGAGCAGTACTTC. The full variable domain, rest sourced from reference TRBV28 and TRBJ2-7, is DVKVTQSSRYLVKRTGEKVFLECVQDMDHENMFWYRQDPGLGLRLIYFSYDVKMKEKGDIPEGYSVSREKKERFSLILESASTNQTSMYLCASSGTSGPYEQYFGPGTRLTVT.

J is TRBJ1-1 and V is TRBV7-8; D unclear. This CDR3 contains 15 residues. Germline V CDR1 and CDR2: SGHVS, FQNEAQ. V was clipped by 5 bases and J by 4 bases, with 17 bases between them. The CDR3 region is CASSLPRVGFTEAFF. CDR3 nucleotides: TGTGCCAGCAGCCTTCCCCGGGTAGGGTTCACTGAAGCTTTCTTT.

The gene calls are TRBV10-1 and TRBJ2-1, with 7 positions matching TRBD2. Germline V gene lookup returns CDR1 WNHNN and CDR2 SYGVQD (reference sequence). The CDR3 totals 13 residues. The ends lost 6 bases at V and 8 bases at J; junction bases unmatched: 7. The DNA for the CDR3 is TGCGCCAGCAGCTTAGGGAGGGAGGATGAGCAGTTCTTC. It codes for CASSLGREDEQFF.

The rearrangement joins TRBV7-3 to TRBJ1-4, with D hard to call. The V end was cut by 5 bases, the J end by 7 bases, with 14 bases between. CDR3 size: 14 residues. Germline CDR1 SGHTA, CDR2 FQGTGA. CDR3: CASSPNSRGEKLFF. The CDR3 DNA follows: TGTGCCAGCAGCCCCAACAGCCGGGGTGAAAAACTGTTTTTT.